The sequence of this T cell receptor (beta chain) was determined in a study of blood T cell repertoires in COVID-19. Original data processing: Nucleated cell number was recorded as an estimate derived from reference gene primer amplification. The repertoire was sequenced with immunoSEQ multiplex PCR; TCRdb's copy has only in-frame clones and lacks some. V and J calls and clone size are those listed in that table; D and trimming were worked out from the DNA. This table holds 150,000 to 160,000 clones, about 85% found once. V lost 8 bases, J lost 8 bases, and 15 bases lay in between. Germline-derived CDR1 and CDR2 are MNHEY and SVGAGI. This CDR3 has 12 residues.

V and J are TRBV6-5 and TRBJ1-2, with D hard to call. This sequence was found in a man aged 55 to 69 with COVID-19, enrolled during active disease. Sequencing was carried out using peripheral blood. In DNA, the CDR3 is TGTGCCAGCTCTCGGAGGGATAAGGGCTACACCTTC. It specifies CASSRRDKGYTF.